This T cell receptor beta chain emerged from a study of OX40 agonist ivuxolimab in advanced cancers. In the study overall: Recorded diagnoses for dose-escalation patients were hepatocellular carcinoma, melanoma, renal cell or head and neck cancer. Aged about 23 to 90 with a mean of approximately 57 years, they were about 83% male. Study outcomes and limitations: Compared with CD4+, CD8+ T cells on average had more expanded clones. At 0.1 to 3.0 mg/kg, clonal expansion of CD4+ and CD8+ blood T cells had occurred by week 6.

TCRdb's copy holds only in-frame clones and misses some; the assay was immunoSEQ multiplex PCR. This table has 50,000 to 55,000 clones, more than 80% appearing once. Comment on this clone: Antigen: not known.

V lost 5 bases, J lost 7 bases, and 5 bases stayed unmatched. The CDR3 contains 13 residues. The germline V gene has CDR1 SNHLY and CDR2 FYNNEI. The chain carries TRBV2 and TRBJ2-7; 10 bases match TRBD1. This TCR was sampled from an adult with an advanced solid tumor such as melanoma, head and neck, liver or kidney cancer. The input for sequencing was CD4+ or CD8+ T cells sorted from blood, taken in a trial of the OX40 agonist ivuxolimab. The CDR3 protein is CASSSDRGVEQYF. CDR3 nucleotides: TGTGCCAGCAGTTCGGACAGGGGGGTAGAGCAGTACTTC.